This record covers a single TCR beta chain. Its specificity is unknown. The record originates from a study of shared clonotypes between healthy human individuals. Points from the study as a whole: Sorted-subset sequencing was shown by rarefaction to be incomplete despite large depth. Generally, naive subsets (rather than memory subsets) showed larger estimated richness.

V lost 4 bases and J lost 2, with 15 bases in between. Germline V CDR1 and CDR2: SEHNR, FQNEAQ (reference sequence). The CDR3 has 15 amino acids. It was CD45RO-negative cells, positively selected for CCR7, that made up naive CD8 cells, with terminally differentiated effector memory CD45RA+ cells excluded. Genomic DNA from each subset was divided evenly over several immunoSEQ plates. Authors' methods: Without quality scores, immunoSEQ junctional reads could not be filtered like full-length reads. Sequencing used immunoSEQ multiplex PCR; TCRdb keeps in-frame clones, though not all of them. For V, J and clone size, that table is used; D and trimming come from the DNA. The table has about 2 million clones, roughly 94% seen once.

The rearrangement joins TRBV7-9 to TRBJ2-7; D could derive from TRBD1 or TRBD2 (5 bases each). This receptor was taken from a young man in good health. The specimen was naive CD8+ T cells sorted from blood. The CDR3 spells CASSSRDGETYEQYF. The DNA of the CDR3 is TGTGCCAGCAGCTCCCGGGACGGCGAAACCTACGAGCAGTACTTC.